This paragraph reports one T cell receptor (beta chain). Its specificity is not known. The data are from a study of blood T cells in healthy people across ages. The CDR3 is 13 residues long. Trimming cost V 4 bases and J 4 bases, with 8 bases left between them. CDR1 and CDR2 from the germline V gene are SNHLY and FYNNEI. Study conclusions and caveats: When one million T cells were used, diversity estimates were thought to be underestimates. Unsorted PBMC input precluded a conclusive naive versus antigen-experienced comparison.

A second PCR of 7 to 11 cycles used a sample-barcoded 5' primer and a J-beta primer mix. A 12-random-nucleotide template-switch adaptor tagged each cDNA molecule. Paired-end reads containing CDR3 totaled no fewer than 2.5 million for each sample. TCRdb reanalysed the 5' RACE reads using MiXCR and keeps one entry per CDR3 protein. The sample consists of 1.5 million to 2 million distinct CDR3 sequences, roughly 27% of them appearing once. The chain couples TRBV2 to TRBJ1-5; no clear D gene. The source of this sequence is a woman in her twenties or thirties in good health. Sequencing input: blood. This CDR3 reads CASSVSGNQPQHF. As DNA, the CDR3 is TGTGCCAGCAGTGTCAGTGGAAATCAGCCCCAGCATTTT.